The T cell receptor beta chain described here comes from a study of cytotoxic CD8 clonotypes in ibrutinib-treated CLL. The wider study: Included were 11 relapsed/refractory and approximately 15 treatment-naive patients, of whom around 17 were IGHV unmutated. When averaged across all of the samples, the counts came to 200,000 to 300,000 productive templates and 80,000 to 100,000 productive rearrangements. Study-level results: Baseline clonality exceeded age-matched healthy donors and tracked circulating CD8+ T-cell counts.

Profiling relied on immunoSEQ multiplex PCR, and the TCRdb table lists in-frame clones only, not all of them. Of approximately 320,000 clones in the sample, under 70% were seen once. The V segment lost 3 bases and the J segment 1 base; nucleotides outside the gene matches: 5. The CDR3 is made up of 15 amino acids. Germline loops: CDR1 MDHEN, CDR2 SYDVKM. Genomic DNA (approximately 2.1 micrograms) was obtained from cryopreserved PBMCs for construction of TCR beta libraries. About this clone: Its specificity is unknown.

This chain connects TRBV28 to TRBJ1-1; 7 bases align to TRBD1. The clonotype originates from a human donor with chronic lymphocytic leukemia. The sample here was PBMCs, taken after 36 months of ibrutinib treatment. As DNA, the CDR3 is TGTGCCAGCAGTTTGGACGACAGGGCGAACACTGAAGCTTTCTTT. It is translated as CASSLDDRANTEAFF.